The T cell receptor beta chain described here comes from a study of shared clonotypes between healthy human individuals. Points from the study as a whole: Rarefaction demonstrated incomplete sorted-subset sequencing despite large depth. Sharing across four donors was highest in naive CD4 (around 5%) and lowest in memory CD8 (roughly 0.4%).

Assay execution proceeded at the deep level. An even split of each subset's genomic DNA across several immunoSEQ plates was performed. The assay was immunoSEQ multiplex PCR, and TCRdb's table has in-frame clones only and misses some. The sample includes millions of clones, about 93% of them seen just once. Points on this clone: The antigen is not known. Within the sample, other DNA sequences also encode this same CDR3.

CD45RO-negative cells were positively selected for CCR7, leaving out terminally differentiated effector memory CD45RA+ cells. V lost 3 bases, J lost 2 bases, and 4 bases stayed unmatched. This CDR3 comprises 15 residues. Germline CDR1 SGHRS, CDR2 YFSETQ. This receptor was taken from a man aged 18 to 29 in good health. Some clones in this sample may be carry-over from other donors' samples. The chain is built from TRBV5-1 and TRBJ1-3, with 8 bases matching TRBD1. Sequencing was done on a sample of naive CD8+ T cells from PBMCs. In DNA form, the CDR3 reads TGCGCCAGCAGCTACGACAGGGGACCTGGAAACACCATATATTTT. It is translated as CASSYDRGPGNTIYF.